This T cell receptor beta chain originates from a study of blood T cell repertoires in COVID-19 (dated by TCRdb to 2020 to 2021). For context, the study as a whole: The collaborator samples originated in the United States, Italy and Spain and spanned the acute and convalescent phases of COVID-19. The material from the prospective study consisted of cDNA or gDNA derived from T cells, B-cell-depleted T cells, or PBMCs. The dataset comprised deeply sampled blood TCRbeta repertoires from subjects exposed to, actively infected with, or recovered from COVID-19. The repertoires were released in a freely available public database intended as a resource for research on the immune response to SARS-CoV-2. Samples were obtained from the ongoing ImmuneRACE study (first 160 participants) and from about 1,300 subjects provided by 6 global collaborators. Nearly every sample came with metadata listing a de-identified subject ID, COVID-19 status, age in years and sex. HLA class I and class II types, where available, came from metadata supplied by the sample provider rather than from assay-based typing.

Enrolling through a virtual design, the prospective study's participants ranged in age from roughly 18 to 95 years and lived across roughly 23 United States geographic areas. Cohort assignment in the prospective study relied on participant-reported clinical history from a screening survey and a study questionnaire. In the prospective study, whole blood, serum and a nasopharyngeal or oropharyngeal swab were collected from each participant by mobile phlebotomists. Prospective study participants could optionally give additional blood draws and questionnaires over a roughly 2-month period. Before DNA extraction, prospective study blood samples were shipped either frozen or at room temperature. As concerns this clone: The target of this receptor is not known. No clone much larger than this one lies a single base away; base qualities are absent.

TCRbeta CDR3 regions were amplified from genomic DNA by means of the immunoSEQ Assay, a bias-controlled multiplex PCR. The authors' analysis ran thus. The number of nucleated cells in each sample was estimated from the amplification of reference gene primers within the assay. Sequence reads were collapsed and filtered to measure the absolute abundance of every unique TCRbeta CDR3 rearrangement. For each sample, productive Simpson clonality was calculated as the square root of Simpson's diversity index across productive rearrangements. The clones in this table, taken by TCRdb from immuneACCESS, are in-frame only. Not every clone is retained; where verified, under half of the shortfall comes from an unresolved V gene, and the cause of the rest is unknown. Clone size and V and J calls were adopted from that table, with D and trimming inferred from the DNA. The sample table lists approximately 360,000 clones, over 75% of them with a count of one. The ten most abundant clones make up about 0.89% of the sample.

CDR1 and CDR2, per the germline V gene, are ENHRY and SYGVKD. From the cysteine through the phenylalanine, the CDR3 covers 17 amino acids. Of the read, only the CDR3 DNA is kept; its 51 bases are in frame from base 1. Here V drops 10 bases and J drops 7 bases, and the junction holds 19 bases not matched to any gene. The research as a whole found: The quantity of clinical and demographic metadata differed by source and by participant and was supplied without curation.

The TCR was taken from a woman aged 30 to 39 with acute COVID-19. The chain is assembled from TRBV10-3 and TRBJ1-4, with TRBD1 matching 9 junction bases. The sequencing input was PBMCs or T cells enriched from blood (not recorded which). The CDR3 corresponds to CATSGTGSLGWAEKLFF. In nucleotide form, the sequence is TGTGCCACCTCCGGGACAGGGAGTTTAGGATGGGCTGAAAAACTGTTTTTT.